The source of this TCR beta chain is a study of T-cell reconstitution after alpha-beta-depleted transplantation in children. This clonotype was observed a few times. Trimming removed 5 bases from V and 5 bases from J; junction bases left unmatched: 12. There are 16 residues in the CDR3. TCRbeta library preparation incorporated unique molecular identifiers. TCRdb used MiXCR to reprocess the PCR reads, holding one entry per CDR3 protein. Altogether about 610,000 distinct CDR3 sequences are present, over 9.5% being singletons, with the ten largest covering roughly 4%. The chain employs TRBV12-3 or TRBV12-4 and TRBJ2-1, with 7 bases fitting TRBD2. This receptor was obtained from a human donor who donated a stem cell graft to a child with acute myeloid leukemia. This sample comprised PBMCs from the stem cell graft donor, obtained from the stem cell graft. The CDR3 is CASSLRVSGDDNEQFF. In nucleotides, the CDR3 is TGTGCCAGCAGTCTAAGGGTCAGCGGGGATGACAATGAGCAGTTCTTC.